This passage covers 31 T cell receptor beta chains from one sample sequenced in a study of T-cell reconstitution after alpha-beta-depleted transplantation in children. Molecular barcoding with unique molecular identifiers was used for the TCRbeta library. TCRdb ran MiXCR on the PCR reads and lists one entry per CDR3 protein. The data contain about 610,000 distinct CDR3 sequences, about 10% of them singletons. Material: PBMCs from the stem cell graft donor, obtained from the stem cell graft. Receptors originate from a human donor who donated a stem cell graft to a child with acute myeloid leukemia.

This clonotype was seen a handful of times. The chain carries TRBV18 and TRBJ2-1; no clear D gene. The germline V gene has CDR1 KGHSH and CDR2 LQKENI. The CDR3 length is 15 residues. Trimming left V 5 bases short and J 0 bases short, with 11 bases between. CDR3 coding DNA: TGTGCCAGCTCAAAGACCCACGGCTCCTACAATGAGCAGTTCTTC. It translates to CASSKTHGSYNEQFF. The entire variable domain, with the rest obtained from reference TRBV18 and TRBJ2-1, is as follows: NAGVMQNPRHLVRRRGQEARLRCSPMKGHSHVYWYRQLPEEGLKFMVYLQKENIIDESGMPKERFSAEFPKEGPSILRIQQVVRGDSAAYFCASSKTHGSYNEQFFGPGTRLTVL.

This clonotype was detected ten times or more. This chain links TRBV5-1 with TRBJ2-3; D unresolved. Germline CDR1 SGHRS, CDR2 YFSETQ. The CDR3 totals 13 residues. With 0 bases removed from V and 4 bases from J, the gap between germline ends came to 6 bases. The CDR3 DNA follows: TGCGCCAGCAGCTTGGCCACCCCAGATACGCAGTATTTT. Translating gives CASSLATPDTQYF.

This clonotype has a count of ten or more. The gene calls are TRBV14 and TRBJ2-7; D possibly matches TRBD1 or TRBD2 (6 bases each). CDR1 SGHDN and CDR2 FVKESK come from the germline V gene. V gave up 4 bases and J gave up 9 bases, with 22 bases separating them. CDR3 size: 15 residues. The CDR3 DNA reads TGTGCCAGCAGCCCTCCGAACTACCGGGGGCACGGGCAGTACTTC. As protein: CASSPPNYRGHGQYF.

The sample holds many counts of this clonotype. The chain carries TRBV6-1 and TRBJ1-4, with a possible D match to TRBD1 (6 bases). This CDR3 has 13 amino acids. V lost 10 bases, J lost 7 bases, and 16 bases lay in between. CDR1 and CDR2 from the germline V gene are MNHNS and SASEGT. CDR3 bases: TGTGCCACCTCGACAGGATTCCGTGAAAAACTGTTTTTT. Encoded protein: CATSTGFREKLFF.

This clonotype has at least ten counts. CDR3 bases: TGTGCCACCCAGGAGGGTACGGGCAATCAGCCCCAGCATTTT. This gives the protein CATQEGTGNQPQHF. This chain connects TRBV2 to TRBJ1-5; no definite D call. The germline V and J ends were trimmed by 10 bases and 2 bases, with 15 bases remaining between them. The germline V gene has CDR1 SNHLY and CDR2 FYNNEI. This CDR3 is 14 amino acids long.

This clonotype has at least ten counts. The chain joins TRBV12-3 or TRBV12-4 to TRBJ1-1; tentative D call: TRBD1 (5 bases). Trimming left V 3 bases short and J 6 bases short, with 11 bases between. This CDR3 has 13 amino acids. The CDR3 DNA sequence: TGTGCCAGCAGTTTGTTGGGGACGGCTGAAGCTTTCTTT. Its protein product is CASSLLGTAEAFF.

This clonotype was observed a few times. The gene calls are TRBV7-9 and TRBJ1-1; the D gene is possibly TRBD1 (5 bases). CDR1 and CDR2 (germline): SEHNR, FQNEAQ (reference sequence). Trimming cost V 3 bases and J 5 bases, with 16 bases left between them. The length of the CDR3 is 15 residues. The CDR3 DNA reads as TGTGCCAGCAGCTTCCCCGGGGCAGGGTGGACTGAAGCTTTCTTT. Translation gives CASSFPGAGWTEAFF.

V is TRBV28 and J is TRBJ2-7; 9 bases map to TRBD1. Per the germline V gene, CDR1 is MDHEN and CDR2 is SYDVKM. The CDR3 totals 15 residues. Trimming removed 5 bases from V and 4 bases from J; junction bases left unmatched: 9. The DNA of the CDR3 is TGTGCCAGCAGTGTCCCGGGACAGGGAAAGTACGAGCAGTACTTC. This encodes CASSVPGQGKYEQYF.

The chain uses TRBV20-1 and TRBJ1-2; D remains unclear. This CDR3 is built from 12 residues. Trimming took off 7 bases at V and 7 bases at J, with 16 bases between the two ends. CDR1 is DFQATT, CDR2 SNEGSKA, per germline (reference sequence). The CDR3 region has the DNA TGCAGTGTTATGCGGGGTATCGTTGGCTACACCTTC. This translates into CSVMRGIVGYTF.

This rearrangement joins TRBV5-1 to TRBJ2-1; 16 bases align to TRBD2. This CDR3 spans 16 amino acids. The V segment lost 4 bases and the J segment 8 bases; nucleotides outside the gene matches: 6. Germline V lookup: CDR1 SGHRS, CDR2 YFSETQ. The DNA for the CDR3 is TGCGCCAGCAGCCCGGCAGGGACTAGCGGGAGGGATGAGCAGTTCTTC. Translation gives CASSPAGTSGRDEQFF.

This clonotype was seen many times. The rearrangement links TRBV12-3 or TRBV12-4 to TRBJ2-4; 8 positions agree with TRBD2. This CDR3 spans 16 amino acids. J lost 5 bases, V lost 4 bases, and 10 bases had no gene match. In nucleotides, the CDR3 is TGTGCCAGCAGTTGGATGGGCGGGAGGTTGCAAAACATTCAGTACTTC. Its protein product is CASSWMGGRLQNIQYF.

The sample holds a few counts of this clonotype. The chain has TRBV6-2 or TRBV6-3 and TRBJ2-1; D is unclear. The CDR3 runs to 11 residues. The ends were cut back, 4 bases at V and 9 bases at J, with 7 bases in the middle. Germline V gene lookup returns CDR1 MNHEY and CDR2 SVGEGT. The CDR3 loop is CASSSVREQFF. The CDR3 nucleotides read TGTGCCAGCAGTTCGGTTCGTGAGCAGTTCTTC.

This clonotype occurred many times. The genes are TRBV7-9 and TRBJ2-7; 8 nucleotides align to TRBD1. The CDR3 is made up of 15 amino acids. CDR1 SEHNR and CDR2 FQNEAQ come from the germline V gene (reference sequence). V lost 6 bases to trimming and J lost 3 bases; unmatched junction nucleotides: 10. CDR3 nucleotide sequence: TGTGCCAGCAGAAAGGACAGGGTTGCCTTCTACGAGCAGTACTTC. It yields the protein CASRKDRVAFYEQYF. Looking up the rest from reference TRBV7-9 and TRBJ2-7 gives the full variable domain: DTGVSQNPRHKITKRGQNVTFRCDPISEHNRLYWYRQTLGQGPEFLTYFQNEAQLEKSRLLSDRFSAERPKGSFSTLEIQRTEQGDSAMYLCASRKDRVAFYEQYFGPGTRLTVT.

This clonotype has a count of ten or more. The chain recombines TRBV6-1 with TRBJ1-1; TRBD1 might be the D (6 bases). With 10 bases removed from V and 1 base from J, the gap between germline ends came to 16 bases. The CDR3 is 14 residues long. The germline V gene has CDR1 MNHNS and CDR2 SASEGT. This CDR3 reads CATYTKGENTEAFF. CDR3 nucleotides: TGTGCCACCTATACCAAGGGGGAGAACACTGAAGCTTTCTTT.

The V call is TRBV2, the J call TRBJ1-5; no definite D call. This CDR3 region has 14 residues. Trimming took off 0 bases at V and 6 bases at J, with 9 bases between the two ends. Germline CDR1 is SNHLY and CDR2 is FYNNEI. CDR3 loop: CASSEAWQVQPQHF. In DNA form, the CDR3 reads TGTGCCAGCAGTGAAGCGTGGCAGGTTCAGCCCCAGCATTTT.

The chain's CDR3 is CASSLYNANTGELFF. In DNA form, the CDR3 reads TGTGCCAGCAGCTTATACAACGCGAACACCGGGGAGCTGTTTTTT. The chain carries TRBV11-2 and TRBJ2-2; unclear D gene. The germline V gene encodes CDR1 SGHAT and CDR2 FQNNGV. The CDR3 contains 15 residues. V lost 2 bases, J lost 0 bases, and 7 bases lay in between.

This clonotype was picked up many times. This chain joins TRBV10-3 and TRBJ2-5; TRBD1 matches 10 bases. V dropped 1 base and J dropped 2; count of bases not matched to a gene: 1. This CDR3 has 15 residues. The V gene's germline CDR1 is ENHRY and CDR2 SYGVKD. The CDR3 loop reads CAISEWDRGQETQYF. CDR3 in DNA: TGTGCCATCAGTGAGTGGGACAGGGGACAAGAGACCCAGTACTTC.

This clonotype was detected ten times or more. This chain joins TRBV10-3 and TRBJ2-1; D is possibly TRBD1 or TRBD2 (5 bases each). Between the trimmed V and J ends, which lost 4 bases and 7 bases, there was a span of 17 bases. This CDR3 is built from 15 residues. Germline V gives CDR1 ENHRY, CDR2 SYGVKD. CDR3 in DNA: TGTGCCATCAGTGCTGGGACGGCCCAAGAGAATGAGCAGTTCTTC. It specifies CAISAGTAQENEQFF.

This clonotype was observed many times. This CDR3 is CASTLAGGHEQFF. The CDR3, as DNA: TGTGCCAGCACCTTAGCGGGAGGTCATGAGCAGTTCTTC. This rearrangement joins TRBV12-3 or TRBV12-4 to TRBJ2-1; 10 bases align to TRBD2. V dropped 7 bases and J dropped 8; count of bases not matched to a gene: 5. The CDR3 sequence is 13 residues long.

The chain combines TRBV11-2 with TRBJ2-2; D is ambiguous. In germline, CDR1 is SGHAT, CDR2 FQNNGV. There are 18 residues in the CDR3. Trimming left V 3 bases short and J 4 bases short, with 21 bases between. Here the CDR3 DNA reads TGTGCCAGCAGCTTGCCATCCCAACGGAGCGTACGCACCGGGGAGCTGTTTTTT. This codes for CASSLPSQRSVRTGELFF.

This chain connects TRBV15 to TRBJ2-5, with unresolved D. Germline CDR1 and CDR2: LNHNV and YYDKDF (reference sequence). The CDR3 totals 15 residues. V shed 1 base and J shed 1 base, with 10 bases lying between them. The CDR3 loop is CATSRVVAGQETQYF. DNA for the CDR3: TGTGCCACCAGCAGAGTTGTGGCAGGCCAAGAGACCCAGTACTTC.

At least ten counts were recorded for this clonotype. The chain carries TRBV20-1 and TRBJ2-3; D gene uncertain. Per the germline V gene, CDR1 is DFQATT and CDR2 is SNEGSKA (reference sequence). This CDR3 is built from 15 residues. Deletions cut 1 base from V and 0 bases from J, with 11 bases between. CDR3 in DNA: TGCAGTGCTAGAGTTGGCCGGTCTAGCACAGATACGCAGTATTTT. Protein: CSARVGRSSTDTQYF.

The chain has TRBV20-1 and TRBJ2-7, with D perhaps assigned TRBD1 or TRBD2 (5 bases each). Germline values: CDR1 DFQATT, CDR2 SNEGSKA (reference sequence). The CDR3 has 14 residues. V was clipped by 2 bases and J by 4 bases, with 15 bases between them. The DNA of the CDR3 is TGCAGTGCTAGATCTGGGGACGCAGTTTACGAGCAGTACTTC. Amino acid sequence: CSARSGDAVYEQYF.

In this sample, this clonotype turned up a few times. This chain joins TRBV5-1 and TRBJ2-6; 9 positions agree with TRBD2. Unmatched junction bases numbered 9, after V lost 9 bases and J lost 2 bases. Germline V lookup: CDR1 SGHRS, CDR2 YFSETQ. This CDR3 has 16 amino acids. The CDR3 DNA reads TGCGCCACCACAGCGGGAGGATTCACTGGGGCCAACGTCCTGACTTTC. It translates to CATTAGGFTGANVLTF. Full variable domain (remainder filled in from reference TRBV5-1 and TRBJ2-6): KAGVTQTPRYLIKTRGQQVTLSCSPISGHRSVSWYQQTPGQGLQFLFEYFSETQRNKGNFPGRFSGRQFSNSRSEMNVSTLELGDSALYLCATTAGGFTGANVLTFGAGSRLTVL.

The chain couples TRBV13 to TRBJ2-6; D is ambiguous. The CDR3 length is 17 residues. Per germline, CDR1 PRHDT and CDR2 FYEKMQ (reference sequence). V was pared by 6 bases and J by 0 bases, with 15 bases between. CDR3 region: CASSLLPMASGANVLTF. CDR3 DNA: TGTGCCAGCAGTCTTCTCCCCATGGCCTCTGGGGCCAACGTCCTGACTTTC.

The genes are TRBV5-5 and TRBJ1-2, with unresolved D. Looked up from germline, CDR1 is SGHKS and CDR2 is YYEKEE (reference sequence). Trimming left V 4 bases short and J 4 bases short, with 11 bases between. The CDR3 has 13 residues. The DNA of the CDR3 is TGTGCCAGCAGCCCTAGGAGGGTCTATGGCTACACCTTC. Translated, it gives CASSPRRVYGYTF.

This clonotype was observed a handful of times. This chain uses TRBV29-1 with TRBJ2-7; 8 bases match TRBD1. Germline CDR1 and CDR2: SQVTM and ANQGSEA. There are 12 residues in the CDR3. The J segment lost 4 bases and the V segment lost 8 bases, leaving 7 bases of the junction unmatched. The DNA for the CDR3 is TGCAGCACCGGACAGGGCTTATACGAGCAGTACTTC. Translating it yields CSTGQGLYEQYF.

The CDR3 protein is CASSLNQGSVGEQYF. The DNA of the CDR3 is TGTGCCAGCTCGCTTAACCAGGGTTCGGTGGGCGAGCAGTACTTC. The chain couples TRBV18 to TRBJ2-7, with TRBD1 as a possible D gene (5 bases). The germline V gene has CDR1 KGHSH and CDR2 LQKENI. V was trimmed by 6 bases and J by 6 bases, leaving 21 bases between them. This CDR3 is 15 amino acids long. The entire variable domain, with the rest obtained from reference TRBV18 and TRBJ2-7, is as follows: NAGVMQNPRHLVRRRGQEARLRCSPMKGHSHVYWYRQLPEEGLKFMVYLQKENIIDESGMPKERFSAEFPKEGPSILRIQQVVRGDSAAYFCASSLNQGSVGEQYFGPGTRLTVT.

The CDR3 coding sequence is TGTGCCACCAGCAGAGGGGGTCGGCTAGCGGGAGTTTGGACCGGGGAGCTGTTTTTT. Translation: CATSRGGRLAGVWTGELFF. The chain is built from TRBV15 and TRBJ2-2; 10 nucleotides agree with TRBD2. Unmatched junction bases numbered 13, after V lost 1 base and J lost 5 bases. CDR3 size: 19 residues. Looked up from germline, CDR1 is LNHNV and CDR2 is YYDKDF (reference sequence).

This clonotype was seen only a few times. DNA for the CDR3: TGTGCCAGCAGCGGACTACCTCCGGCGGGGGCGGGGGCCAACGTCCTGACTTTC. As protein: CASSGLPPAGAGANVLTF. This sequence joins TRBV9 and TRBJ2-6; maybe TRBD2 (7 bases). CDR3 length: 18 amino acids. CDR1 SGDLS and CDR2 YYNGEE come from the germline V gene. V dropped 3 bases and J dropped 4 bases, with 20 bases sitting between them.

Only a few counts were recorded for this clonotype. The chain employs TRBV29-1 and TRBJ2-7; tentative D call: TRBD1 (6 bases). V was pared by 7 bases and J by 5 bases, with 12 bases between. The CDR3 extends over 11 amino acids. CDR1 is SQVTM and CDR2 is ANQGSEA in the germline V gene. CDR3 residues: CSAGQFHEQYF. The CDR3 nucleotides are TGCAGCGCAGGACAGTTCCACGAGCAGTACTTC.